The 10 T cell receptor beta chains given below trace back to one sample, sequenced in a study of OX40 agonist ivuxolimab in advanced cancers. The method was immunoSEQ multiplex PCR; TCRdb's version includes in-frame clones alone and lacks a portion of them. The sample records about 75,000 clones, around 83% being singletons. The sample was CD4+ or CD8+ T cells sorted from blood, taken in a trial of the OX40 agonist ivuxolimab. The receptors were gathered from an adult with an advanced solid tumor such as melanoma, head and neck, liver or kidney cancer.

The chain has TRBV2 and TRBJ1-5; TRBD1 aligns across 9 bases. The V segment lost 6 bases and the J segment 6 bases; nucleotides outside the gene matches: 9. CDR3 length: 15 residues. Germline CDR1 and CDR2: SNHLY and FYNNEI. The CDR3 sequence is CASRDWTGDSQPQHF. CDR3 bases: TGTGCCAGCAGAGATTGGACAGGGGATAGTCAGCCCCAGCATTTT.

In its sample, this clone was seen once. V gene TRBV19 combines with J gene TRBJ1-1; possibly TRBD1 for D (6 bases). In germline, CDR1 is LNHDA, CDR2 SQIVND (reference sequence). The CDR3 has 14 residues. V lost 8 bases and J 3 bases, leaving 16 bases between the germline ends. This chain's CDR3 is CASGLRGGDTEAFF. The CDR3 region has the DNA TGTGCCAGTGGCCTACGAGGGGGGGACACTGAAGCTTTCTTT. The whole variable domain, filled in from reference TRBV19 and TRBJ1-1, reads DGGITQSPKYLFRKEGQNVTLSCEQNLNHDAMYWYRQDPGQGLRLIYYSQIVNDFQKGDIAEGYSVSREKKESFPLTVTSAQKNPTAFYLCASGLRGGDTEAFFGQGTRLTVV.

V is TRBV18 and J is TRBJ1-5; D not certain. Germline-derived CDR1 and CDR2 are KGHSH and LQKENI. CDR3 length: 13 amino acids. Trimming left V 3 bases short and J 9 bases short, with 12 bases between. The CDR3 DNA follows: TGTGCCAGCTCACCCGACATAGAGGGGCCCCAGCATTTT. This sequence encodes CASSPDIEGPQHF.

The rearrangement joins TRBV27 to TRBJ1-3; D not certain. V was shortened by 8 bases and J by 2 bases, with 10 bases between the two germline ends. The CDR3 consists of 13 residues. CDR1 is MNHEY, CDR2 SMNVEV, per germline (reference sequence). The CDR3 DNA sequence: TGTGCCAGCGCCTTTGAGGCTGGAAACACCATATATTTT. Protein sequence: CASAFEAGNTIYF.

The CDR3 coding sequence is TGTGCCAGCAGCTTTCTCGGGACAGGGTATGAAGCTTTCTTT. Translating it yields CASSFLGTGYEAFF. The J gene is TRBJ1-1, the V gene TRBV7-9; 9 bases are shared with TRBD1. There are 14 residues in the CDR3. Germline CDR1 reads SEHNR; CDR2 reads FQNEAQ (reference sequence). V lost 3 bases to trimming and J lost 7 bases; unmatched junction nucleotides: 6.

The chain is built from TRBV5-1 and TRBJ2-5, with no clear D. Per the germline V gene, CDR1 is SGHRS and CDR2 is YFSETQ. CDR3 length: 12 residues. V was pared by 3 bases and J by 7 bases, with 10 bases between. The CDR3 DNA sequence: TGCGCCAGCAGCTCGGAGTCCGGGACCCAGTACTTC. Translating it yields CASSSESGTQYF.

The chain's CDR3 is CASSLQTLGREAFF. The CDR3 bases are TGTGCCAGCAGCCTTCAAACCCTGGGCCGGGAAGCTTTCTTT. V usage is TRBV7-3 and J usage is TRBJ1-1; no reliable D call. The CDR3 loop spans 14 amino acids. Germline CDR1 and CDR2: SGHTA and FQGTGA. V gave up 5 bases and J gave up 8 bases, with 18 bases separating them.

The chain couples TRBV5-1 to TRBJ2-7; perhaps TRBD1 as D (5 bases). The CDR3 loop spans 16 amino acids. Germline V gene sequence: CDR1 SGHRS, CDR2 YFSETQ. Trimming took 2 bases from V and 6 from J, leaving 21 bases between them. CDR3 residues: CASSFGIGGREGEQYF. CDR3 nucleotide sequence: TGCGCCAGCAGCTTTGGGATCGGTGGCAGGGAAGGCGAGCAGTACTTC.

As concerns this clone: Distinct nucleotide sequences in the sample also encode this CDR3. The chain uses TRBV11-2 and TRBJ2-7, with TRBD1 identical over 10 bases. This CDR3 contains 17 residues. Germline CDR1 and CDR2: SGHAT and FQNNGV. The J segment lost 4 bases and the V segment lost 1 base, leaving 10 bases of the junction unmatched. CDR3 sequence: CASSLALTGGRLYEQYF. CDR3 nucleotide sequence: TGTGCCAGCAGCTTAGCCCTGACAGGGGGCCGCCTATACGAGCAGTACTTC.

This clone was detected a few times. J is TRBJ2-7 and V is TRBV5-1; D gene uncertain. The CDR3 covers 13 residues. The V end lost 1 base, the J end lost 3 bases, and 8 bases lay between the germline ends. Germline CDR1 and CDR2: SGHRS and YFSETQ. The CDR3 spells CASSLRANYEQYF. The CDR3 region has the DNA TGCGCCAGCAGCTTGAGGGCGAACTACGAGCAGTACTTC.